This T cell receptor (delta chain) was captured by sequencing in a study of gamma-delta chains in newborns, infants, children. Study information: Polyclonal expansion of innate γδ T cells after birth follows microbial exposure.

TCRdb re-called clones from the reads using CATT. The table has 10,000 or so delta-chain clones, around 21% seen once. CDR1 and CDR2 from the germline V gene are GEAIGNYY and EKD. The CDR3 length is 20 residues. Trimming took 1 base from V and 0 from J; bases not matched to a gene: 10. This clone was counted a few times. The specimen sequenced was blood. The chain carries TRDV2 and TRDJ3; 8 positions match TRDD3. The clonotype comes from a child who was a newborn, infant or young child, either healthy, febrile or measles-vaccinated (not recorded which). The CDR3 protein is CACDTPGTGGPSWDTRQMFF. CDR3 nucleotides: TGTGCCTGTGACACTCCGGGTACTGGGGGTCCCTCCTGGGACACCCGACAGATGTTTTTC.